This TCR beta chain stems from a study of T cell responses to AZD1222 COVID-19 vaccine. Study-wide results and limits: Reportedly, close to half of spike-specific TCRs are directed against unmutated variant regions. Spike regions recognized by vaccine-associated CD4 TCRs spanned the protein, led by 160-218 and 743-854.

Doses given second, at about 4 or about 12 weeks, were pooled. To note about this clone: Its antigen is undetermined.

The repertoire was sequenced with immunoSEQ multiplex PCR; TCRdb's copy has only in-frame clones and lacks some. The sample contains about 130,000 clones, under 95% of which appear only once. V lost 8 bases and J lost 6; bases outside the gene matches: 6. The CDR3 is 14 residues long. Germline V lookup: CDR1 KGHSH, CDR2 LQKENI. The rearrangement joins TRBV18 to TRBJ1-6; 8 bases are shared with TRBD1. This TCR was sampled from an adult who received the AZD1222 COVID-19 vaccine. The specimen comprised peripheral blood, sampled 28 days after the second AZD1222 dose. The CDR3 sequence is CASTLTGVNSPLHF. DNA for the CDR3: TGTGCCAGCACTTTGACAGGGGTTAATTCACCCCTCCACTTT.